This entry concerns a single TCR beta chain. This clonotype was seen repeatedly, ten times or more. Its antigen is unknown. Base qualities were left out, and no much larger clone turns up one base away. Receptor libraries were prepared by 5' RACE. The listed sequencing device is NextSeq 500. In the TCR library protocol, unique molecular identifiers were attached to individual cDNA molecules to correct for PCR bias and sequencing error. TCR alpha and beta chains were both sequenced, and the abundances of alpha and beta sequences in each sample were closely correlated with each other. The paper's processing steps were these. V gene, J gene and CDR3 annotation of TCR sequences was performed with Decombinator V4. TCRs were defined as expanded if a significant change between any two time points was detected under a Poisson model with p below 0.0001. Abundances of TCRs were expressed as counts per million after normalisation to the total number of TCRs sequenced in each sample. MAIT TCRs were defined by TRAV1-2 paired with TRAJ12, TRAJ20 or TRAJ33, and iNKT TCRs by TRAV10 paired with TRAJ18. A search of VDJdb, accessed on 1 November 2021, was run for TCRs annotated to CMV, EBV and SARS-CoV-2, with TCRs annotated for multiple antigens excluded. TCRdb passed the public sequencing reads through fastp at Q25 and MiXCR, retaining productive beta sequences. CDR3 protein sequences are deduplicated, and each keeps its most common genes and DNA. V and J calls and clone size were set by TCRdb, not the authors. Recorded for this sample are 65,000 to 95,000 distinct CDR3 sequences; less than 5.5% of them occurred a single time. The biggest ten clones account for 7.3% of the sample.

These data come from a study of early T cells in non-severe SARS-CoV-2 infection (dated by TCRdb to about 2021). In the study overall: Bulk RNA from unsorted whole blood was used for TCR sequencing, so alpha and beta chains could not be paired.

From a lookup of the germline V gene (reference sequence), CDR1 and CDR2 are DFQATT and SNEGSKA. The CDR3 starts with the cysteine, ends with the phenylalanine, and has 13 residues. Only the CDR3 region is kept as DNA, spanning 39 bases read in frame from base 1. Trimming at the junction amounts to 0 bases on V and 4 bases on J, and the germline ends lie 7 bases apart. The research as a whole found: VDJdb matching was skewed toward anti-spike CD8 responses and likely underestimated virus-specific expansions, missing private and CD4 specificities.

The study was a case-control design nested within a healthcare worker cohort in London, UK, with weekly nasopharyngeal swab PCR tests and blood sampling. Healthcare workers were enrolled in the week of the UK lockdown, from 23 to 31 March 2020, and were followed every week for up to roughly 16 weeks. Here the sequenced sample was whole blood, taken at baseline. The sequence joins TRBV20-1 to TRBJ2-1; the D gene is perhaps TRBD2, from 6 matching bases. The clonotype was recovered from an adult who was a healthcare worker with PCR-confirmed SARS-CoV-2 infection or an uninfected control (not recorded which). The DNA is as follows: TGCAGTGCTAGAGATGCGGGATACAATGAGCAGTTCTTC. It is translated as CSARDAGYNEQFF.